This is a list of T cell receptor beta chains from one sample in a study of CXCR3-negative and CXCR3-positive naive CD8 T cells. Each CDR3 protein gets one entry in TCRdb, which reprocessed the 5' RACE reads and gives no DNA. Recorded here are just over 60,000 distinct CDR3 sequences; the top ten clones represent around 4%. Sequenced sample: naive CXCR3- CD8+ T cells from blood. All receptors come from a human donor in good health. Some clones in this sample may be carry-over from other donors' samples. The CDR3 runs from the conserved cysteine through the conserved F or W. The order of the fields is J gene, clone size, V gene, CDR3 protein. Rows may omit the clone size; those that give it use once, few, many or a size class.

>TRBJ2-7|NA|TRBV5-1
CASSLERSVPVYEQYF
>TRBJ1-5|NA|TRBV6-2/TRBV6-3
CASSYRVGNQPQHF
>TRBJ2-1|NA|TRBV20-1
CSADVLAGFYNEQFF
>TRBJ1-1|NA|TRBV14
CASSQDLRVSKAFF
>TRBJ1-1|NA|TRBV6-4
CASSYSGAANTEAFF
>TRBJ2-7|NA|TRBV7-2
CASSSHGIGSVGGTYEQYF
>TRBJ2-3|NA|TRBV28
CASRPDRTSGVTGEDTQYF
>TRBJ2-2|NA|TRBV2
CASSEARIRRNTGELFF
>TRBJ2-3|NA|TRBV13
CASSLGRGLASDTQYF
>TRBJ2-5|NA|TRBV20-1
CSARGLAVAGGGVQETQYF
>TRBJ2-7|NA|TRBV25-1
CASSGQSYEQYF
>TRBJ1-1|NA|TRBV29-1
CSVEPTYTEAFF
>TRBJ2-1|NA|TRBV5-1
CASSLAAGGPGNEQFF
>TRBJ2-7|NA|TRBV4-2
CASSQVLRGAYEQYF
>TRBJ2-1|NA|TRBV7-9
CASSFGTLKNEQFF
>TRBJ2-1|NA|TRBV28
CASSLAGTGRDNEQFF
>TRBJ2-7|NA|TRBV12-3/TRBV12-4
CASSFLIPYEQYF
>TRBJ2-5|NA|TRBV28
CASSTGRAGETQYF
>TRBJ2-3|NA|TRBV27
CASSPSVDTQYF
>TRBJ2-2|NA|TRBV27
CASTGPNTGELFF
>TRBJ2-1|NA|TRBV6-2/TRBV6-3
CASSYVGDPFNEQFF
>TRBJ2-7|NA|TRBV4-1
CASSQGTYYEQYF
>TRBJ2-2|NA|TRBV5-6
CASSLRGGWTGELFF
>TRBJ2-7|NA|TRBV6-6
CASSYSEGTSTNPYEQYF
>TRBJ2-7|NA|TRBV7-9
CASSLHITLGFEQYF
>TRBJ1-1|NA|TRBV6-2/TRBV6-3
CASSTRDRGKRPEAFF
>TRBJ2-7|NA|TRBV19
CASSHRVGDEQYF
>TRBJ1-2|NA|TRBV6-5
CASSYAESFNYGYTF
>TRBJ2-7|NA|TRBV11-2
CASSHAGNFSYEQYF
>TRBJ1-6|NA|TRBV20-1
CSARDLAQGTSPLHF
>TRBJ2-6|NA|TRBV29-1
CSVARSGANVLTF
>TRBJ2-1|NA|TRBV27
CASKDYNEQFF
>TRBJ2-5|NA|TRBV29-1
CSAPGLIPQTQYF
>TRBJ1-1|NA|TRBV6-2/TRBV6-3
CASSYSGWDTEAFF
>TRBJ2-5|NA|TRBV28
CASSTPSGGGETQYF
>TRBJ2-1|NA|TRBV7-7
CASSLNPAGDEQFF
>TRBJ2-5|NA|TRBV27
CASLAGETQYF
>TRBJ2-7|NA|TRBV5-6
CASSSGTGGYLIEQYF
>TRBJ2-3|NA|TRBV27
CASSLLLAGPDTQYF
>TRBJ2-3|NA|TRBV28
CASSIVWPESERPTQYF
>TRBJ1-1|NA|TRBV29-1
CSVGDTLNTEAFF
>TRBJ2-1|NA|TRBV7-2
CASSLGDRRSNNEQFF
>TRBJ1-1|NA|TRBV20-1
CSRRGDAGEAFF
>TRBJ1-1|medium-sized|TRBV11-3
CASSLEGVNTEAFF
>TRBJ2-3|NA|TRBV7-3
CASSLVAGGSDTQYF
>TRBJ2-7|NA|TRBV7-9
CASRGAGAYEQYF
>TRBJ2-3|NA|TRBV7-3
CASSSGTAASTDTQYF
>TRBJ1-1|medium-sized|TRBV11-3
CASSLDLGGGTEAFF
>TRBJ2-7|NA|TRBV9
CASSVADSYEQYF
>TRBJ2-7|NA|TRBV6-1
CASSEITASSYEQYF
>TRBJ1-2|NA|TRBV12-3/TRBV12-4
CASSHGTGHYGYTF
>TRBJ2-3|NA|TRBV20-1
CSARRSGSTDTQYF